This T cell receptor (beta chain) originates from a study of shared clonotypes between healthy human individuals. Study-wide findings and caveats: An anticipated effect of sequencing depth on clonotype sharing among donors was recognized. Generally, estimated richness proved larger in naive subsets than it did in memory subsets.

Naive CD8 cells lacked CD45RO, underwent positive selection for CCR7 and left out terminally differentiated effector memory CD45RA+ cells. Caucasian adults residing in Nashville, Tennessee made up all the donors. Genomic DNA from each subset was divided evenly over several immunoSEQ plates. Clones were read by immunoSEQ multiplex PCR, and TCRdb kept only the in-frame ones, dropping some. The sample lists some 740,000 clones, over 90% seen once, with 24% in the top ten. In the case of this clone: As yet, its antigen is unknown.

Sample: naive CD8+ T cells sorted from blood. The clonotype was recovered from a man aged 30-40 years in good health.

The CDR3 loop reads CAWDRTGGTEAFF. In nucleotides, the CDR3 is TGTGCCTGGGATAGGACAGGGGGCACTGAAGCTTTCTTT. The V call is TRBV30, the J call TRBJ1-1; 10 bases map to TRBD1. Germline CDR1 is GTSNPN and CDR2 is SVGIG (reference sequence). Trimming took 5 bases from V and 4 from J; bases not matched to a gene: 4. The CDR3 extends over 13 amino acids.